The clone carrying this TCR beta chain was seen only once. This entry comes from a study of OX40 agonist ivuxolimab in advanced cancers. CDR1 is SGHTA, CDR2 FQGNSA, per germline. The CDR3 length is 17 residues. Trimming shortened V by 5 bases and J by 5 bases, and 22 bases separated the two germline ends. Sequenced by immunoSEQ multiplex PCR; TCRdb stores in-frame clones only, minus some. The data show about 73,000 clones, 80% to 95% seen once. Here the sequenced sample was CD4+ or CD8+ T cells sorted from blood, taken in a trial of the OX40 agonist ivuxolimab. The receptor's source is an adult with an advanced solid tumor such as melanoma, head and neck, liver or kidney cancer. The chain recombines TRBV7-2 with TRBJ2-1; D gene uncertain. CDR3 protein: CASSPPPPPRDNNEQFF. In DNA form, the CDR3 reads TGTGCCAGCAGCCCCCCTCCTCCGCCCAGAGACAACAATGAGCAGTTCTTC. Full variable domain (outside the CDR3, taken from reference TRBV7-2 and TRBJ2-1): GAGVSQSPSNKVTEKGKDVELRCDPISGHTALYWYRQSLGQGLEFLIYFQGNSAPDKSGLPSDRFSAERTGGSVSTLTIQRTQQEDSAVYLCASSPPPPPRDNNEQFFGPGTRLTVL.